This T cell receptor (beta chain) is drawn from a study of blood T cell repertoires in COVID-19. Turning to the study itself: Acute and convalescent COVID-19 samples came from the United States, Italy and Spain. T cells, B-cell-depleted T cells, or PBMCs provided the cDNA or gDNA that served as material.

Per the authors' pipeline: Estimated nucleated cell counts came from reference gene primer amplification. This table comes from immunoSEQ multiplex PCR, and its TCRdb copy is limited to in-frame clones, with some not included. The V and J calls and the clone size are those of that table, but D and trimming were determined from the DNA. The table records tens of thousands of clones, 82% of them present only once. The germline V gene has CDR1 SEHNR and CDR2 FQNEAQ (reference sequence). The CDR3 has 14 residues. Trimming removed 0 bases at V and 5 bases at J, with 11 bases between. The sequence came from a woman in her sixties with acute or convalescent COVID-19. The chain employs TRBV7-9 and TRBJ2-7; TRBD1 might be the D (5 bases). Source material: peripheral blood. Written as DNA, the CDR3 is TGTGCCAGCAGCTTAGCGCAGGGTACGCACGAGCAGTACTTC. It is translated as CASSLAQGTHEQYF.